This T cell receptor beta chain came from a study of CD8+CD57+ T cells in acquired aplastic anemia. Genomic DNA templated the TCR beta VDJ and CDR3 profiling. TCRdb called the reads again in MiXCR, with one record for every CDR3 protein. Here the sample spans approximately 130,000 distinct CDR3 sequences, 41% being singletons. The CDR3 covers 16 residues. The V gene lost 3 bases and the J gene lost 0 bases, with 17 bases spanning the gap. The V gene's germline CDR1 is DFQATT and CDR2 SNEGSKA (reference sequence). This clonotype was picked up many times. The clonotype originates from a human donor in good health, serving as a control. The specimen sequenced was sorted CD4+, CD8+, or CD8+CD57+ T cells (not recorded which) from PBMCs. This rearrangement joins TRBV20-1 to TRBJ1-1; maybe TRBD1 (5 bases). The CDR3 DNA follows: TGCAGTGCTAGGAGTGATCGCGCGGGGGTGAACACTGAAGCTTTCTTT. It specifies CSARSDRAGVNTEAFF.